This T cell receptor beta chain was recovered during a study of blood T cell repertoires in COVID-19. Whole-study context: Specimens from acute and convalescent COVID-19 originated in the United States, Italy and Spain. In each case, the material was cDNA or gDNA derived from T cells, B-cell-depleted T cells, or PBMCs.

The authors' processing: Estimation of nucleated cell counts relied on the amplification of reference gene primers. Using immunoSEQ multiplex PCR, the repertoire was profiled, and TCRdb retains in-frame clones only, with some absent. The V and J calls and clone size come from that table; D and trimming were worked out from the DNA. The data contain about 100,000 clones, 85% to 90% of them singletons. The V and J ends lost 5 bases and 7 bases respectively, with 17 bases between them. CDR1 MDHEN and CDR2 SYDVKM come from the germline V gene. CDR3 size: 14 residues. This TCR derives from a human donor in a cohort sampled during active COVID-19. V usage is TRBV28 and J usage is TRBJ1-2, with no clear D. The sequenced sample consisted of peripheral blood. The CDR3 sequence: CASSRLGGMGGYTF. The CDR3 DNA is TGTGCCAGCAGTCGCCTGGGAGGGATGGGTGGCTACACCTTC.